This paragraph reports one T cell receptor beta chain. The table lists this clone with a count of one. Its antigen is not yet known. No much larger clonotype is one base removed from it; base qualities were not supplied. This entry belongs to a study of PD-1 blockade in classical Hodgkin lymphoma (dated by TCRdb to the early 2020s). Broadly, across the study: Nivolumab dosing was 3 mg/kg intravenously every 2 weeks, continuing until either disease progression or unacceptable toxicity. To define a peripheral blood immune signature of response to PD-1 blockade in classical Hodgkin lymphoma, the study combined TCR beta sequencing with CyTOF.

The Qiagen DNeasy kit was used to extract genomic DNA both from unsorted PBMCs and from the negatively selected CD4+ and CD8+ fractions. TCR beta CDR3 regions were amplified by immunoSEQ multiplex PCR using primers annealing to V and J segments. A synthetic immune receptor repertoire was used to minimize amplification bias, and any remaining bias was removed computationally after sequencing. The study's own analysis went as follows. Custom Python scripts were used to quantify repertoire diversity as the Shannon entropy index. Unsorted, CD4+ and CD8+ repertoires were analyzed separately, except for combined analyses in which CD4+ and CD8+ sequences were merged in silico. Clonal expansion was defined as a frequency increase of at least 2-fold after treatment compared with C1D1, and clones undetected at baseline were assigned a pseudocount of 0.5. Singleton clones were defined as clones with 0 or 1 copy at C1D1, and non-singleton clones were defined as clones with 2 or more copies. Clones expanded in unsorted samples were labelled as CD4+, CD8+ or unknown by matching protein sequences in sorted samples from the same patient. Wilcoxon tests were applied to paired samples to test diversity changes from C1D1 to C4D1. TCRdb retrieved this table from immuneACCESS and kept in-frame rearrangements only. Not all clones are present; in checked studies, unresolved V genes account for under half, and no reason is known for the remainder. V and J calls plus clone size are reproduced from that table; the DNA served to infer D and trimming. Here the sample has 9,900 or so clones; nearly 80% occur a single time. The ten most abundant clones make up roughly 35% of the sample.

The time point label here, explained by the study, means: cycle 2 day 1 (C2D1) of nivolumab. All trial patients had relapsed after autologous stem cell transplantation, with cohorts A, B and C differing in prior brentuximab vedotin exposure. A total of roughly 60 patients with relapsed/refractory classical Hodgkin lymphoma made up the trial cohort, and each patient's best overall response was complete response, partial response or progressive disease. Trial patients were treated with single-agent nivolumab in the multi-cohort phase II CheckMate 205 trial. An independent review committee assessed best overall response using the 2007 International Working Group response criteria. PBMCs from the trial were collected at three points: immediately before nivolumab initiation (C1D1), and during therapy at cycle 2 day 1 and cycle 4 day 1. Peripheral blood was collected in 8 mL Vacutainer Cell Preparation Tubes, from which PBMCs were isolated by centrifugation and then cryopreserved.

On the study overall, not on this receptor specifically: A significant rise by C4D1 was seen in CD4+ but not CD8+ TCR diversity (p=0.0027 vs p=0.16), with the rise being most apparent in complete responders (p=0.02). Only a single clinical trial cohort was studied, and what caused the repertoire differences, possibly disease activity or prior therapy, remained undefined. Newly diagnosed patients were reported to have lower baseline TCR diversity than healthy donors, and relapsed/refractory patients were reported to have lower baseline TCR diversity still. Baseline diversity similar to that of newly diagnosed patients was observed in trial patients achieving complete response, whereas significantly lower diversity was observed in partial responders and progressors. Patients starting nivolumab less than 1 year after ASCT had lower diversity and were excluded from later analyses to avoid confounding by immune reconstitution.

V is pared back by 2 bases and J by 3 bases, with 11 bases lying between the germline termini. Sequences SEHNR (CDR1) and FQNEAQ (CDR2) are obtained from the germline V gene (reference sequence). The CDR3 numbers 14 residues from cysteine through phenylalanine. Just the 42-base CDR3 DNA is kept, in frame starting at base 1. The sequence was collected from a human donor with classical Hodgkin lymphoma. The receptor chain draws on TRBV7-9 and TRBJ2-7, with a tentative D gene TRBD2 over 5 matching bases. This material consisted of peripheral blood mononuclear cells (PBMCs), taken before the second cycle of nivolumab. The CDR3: CASSLSSGLYEQYF. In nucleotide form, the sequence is TGTGCCAGCAGCTTATCCTCCGGACTCTACGAGCAGTACTTC.